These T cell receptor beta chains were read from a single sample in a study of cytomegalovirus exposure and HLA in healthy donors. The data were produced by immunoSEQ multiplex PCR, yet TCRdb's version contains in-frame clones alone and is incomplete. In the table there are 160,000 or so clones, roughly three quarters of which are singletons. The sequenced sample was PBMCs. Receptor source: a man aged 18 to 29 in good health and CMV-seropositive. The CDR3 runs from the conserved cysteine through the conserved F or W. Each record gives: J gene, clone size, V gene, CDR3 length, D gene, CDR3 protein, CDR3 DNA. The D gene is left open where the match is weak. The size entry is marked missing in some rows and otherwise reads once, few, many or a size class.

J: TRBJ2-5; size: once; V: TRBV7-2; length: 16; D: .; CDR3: CASSLLGRGDGETQYF; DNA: TGTGCCAGCAGCTTACTCGGCAGGGGAGACGGAGAGACCCAGTACTTC
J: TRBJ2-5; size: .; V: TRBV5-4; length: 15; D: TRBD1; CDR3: CASSSISGTGETQYF; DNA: TGTGCCAGCAGCTCGATTTCCGGGACAGGAGAGACCCAGTACTTC
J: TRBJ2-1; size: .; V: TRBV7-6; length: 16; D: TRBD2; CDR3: CASSLVGGEGYNEQFF; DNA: TGTGCCAGCAGCTTAGTAGGCGGGGAGGGCTACAATGAGCAGTTCTTC
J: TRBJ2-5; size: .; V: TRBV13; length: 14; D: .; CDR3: CASSTLRGWETQYF; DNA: TGTGCCAGCAGCACCCTGAGAGGGTGGGAGACCCAGTACTTC
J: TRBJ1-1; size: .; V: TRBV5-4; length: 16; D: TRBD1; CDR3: CASSNYPGQMNTEAFF; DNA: TGTGCCAGCAGCAACTACCCGGGACAGATGAACACTGAAGCTTTCTTT
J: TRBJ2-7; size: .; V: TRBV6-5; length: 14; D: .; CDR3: CASRGERVSYEQYF; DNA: TGTGCCAGCAGAGGGGAAAGGGTCTCCTACGAGCAGTACTTC
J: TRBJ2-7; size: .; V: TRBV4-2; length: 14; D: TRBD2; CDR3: CASGLTGGIYEQYF; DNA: TGTGCCAGTGGTCTGACGGGGGGGATCTACGAGCAGTACTTC
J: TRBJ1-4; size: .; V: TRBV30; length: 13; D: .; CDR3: CAWGRRTNEKLFF; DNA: TGTGCCTGGGGGAGGAGAACGAATGAAAAACTGTTTTTT
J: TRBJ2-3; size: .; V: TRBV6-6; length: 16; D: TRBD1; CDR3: CATRTGDRGGGDTQYF; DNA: TGTGCCACTAGAACCGGGGACAGGGGCGGGGGAGATACGCAGTATTTT
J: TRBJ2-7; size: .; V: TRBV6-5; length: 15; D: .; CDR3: CASSLAGTTSYEQYF; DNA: TGTGCCAGCAGCCTAGCCGGGACAACTTCCTACGAGCAGTACTTC
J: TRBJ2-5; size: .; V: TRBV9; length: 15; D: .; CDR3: CASSVNRGVQETQYF; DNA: TGTGCCAGCAGCGTAAATCGCGGGGTACAAGAGACCCAGTACTTC
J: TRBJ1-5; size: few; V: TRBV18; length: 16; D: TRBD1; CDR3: CASSPSSQGSGQPQHF; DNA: TGTGCCAGCTCACCATCGTCACAGGGGTCAGGACAGCCCCAGCATTTT
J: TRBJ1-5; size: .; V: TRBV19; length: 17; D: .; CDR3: CASSLTRGYYSNQPQHF; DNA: TGTGCCAGTAGTTTAACCCGCGGCTATTATAGCAATCAGCCCCAGCATTTT
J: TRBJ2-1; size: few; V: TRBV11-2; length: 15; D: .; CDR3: CASSPAGGSYNEQFF; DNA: TGTGCCAGCAGCCCCGCTGGAGGCTCCTACAATGAGCAGTTCTTC
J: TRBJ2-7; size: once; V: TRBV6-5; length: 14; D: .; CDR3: CASSYEVGRSEQYF; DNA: TGTGCCAGCAGTTACGAGGTTGGCCGTAGCGAGCAGTACTTC
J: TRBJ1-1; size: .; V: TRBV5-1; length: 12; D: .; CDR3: CASPNGGTEAFF; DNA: TGCGCCAGTCCGAATGGCGGCACTGAAGCTTTCTTT
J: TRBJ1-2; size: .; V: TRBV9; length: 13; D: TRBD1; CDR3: CASSEGQGYGYTF; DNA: TGTGCCAGCAGCGAGGGACAGGGCTATGGCTACACCTTC
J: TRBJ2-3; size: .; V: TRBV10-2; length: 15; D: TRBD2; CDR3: CASSSSGSPTDTQYF; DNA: TGCGCCAGCAGTTCTAGCGGGAGCCCCACAGATACGCAGTATTTT
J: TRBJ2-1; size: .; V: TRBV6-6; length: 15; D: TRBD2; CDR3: CASSSSSGARPMQFF; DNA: TGTGCCAGCAGTTCCTCTAGCGGGGCTAGGCCAATGCAGTTCTTC
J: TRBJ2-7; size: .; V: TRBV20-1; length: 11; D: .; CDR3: CSASGGYEQYF; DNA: TGCAGTGCTAGTGGAGGATACGAGCAGTACTTC
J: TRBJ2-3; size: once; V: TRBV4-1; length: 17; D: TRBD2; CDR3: CASSQHLLAGAADTQYF; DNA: TGCGCCAGCAGCCAACATCTACTAGCGGGAGCTGCTGATACGCAGTATTTT
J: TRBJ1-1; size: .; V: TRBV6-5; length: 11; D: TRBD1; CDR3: CASSGQGIAFF; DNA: TGTGCCAGCAGTGGACAGGGGATAGCTTTCTTT
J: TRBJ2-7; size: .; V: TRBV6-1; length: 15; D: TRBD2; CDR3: CASSQGLAGTYEQYF; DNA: TGTGCCAGCAGTCAAGGACTAGCGGGAACCTACGAGCAGTACTTC
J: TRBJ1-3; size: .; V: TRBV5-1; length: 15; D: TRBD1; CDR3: CASSPGGISGNTIYF; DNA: TGCGCCAGCAGCCCAGGGGGCATCTCTGGAAACACCATATATTTT
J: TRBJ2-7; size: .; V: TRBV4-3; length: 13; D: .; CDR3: CASSPRLAYEQYF; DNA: TGCGCCAGCAGCCCCCGACTGGCCTACGAGCAGTACTTC
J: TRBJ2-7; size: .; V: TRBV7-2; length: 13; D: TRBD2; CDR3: CASSLLGLSEQYF; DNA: TGTGCCAGCAGCTTACTGGGACTATCCGAGCAGTACTTC
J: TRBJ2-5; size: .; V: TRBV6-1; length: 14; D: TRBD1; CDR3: CATENRGLEETQYF; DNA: TGTGCCACCGAAAACAGGGGTCTGGAAGAGACCCAGTACTTC
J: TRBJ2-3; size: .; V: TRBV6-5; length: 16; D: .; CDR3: CASSYSLGQITDTQYF; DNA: TGTGCCAGCAGTTACTCGTTGGGCCAAATCACAGATACGCAGTATTTT
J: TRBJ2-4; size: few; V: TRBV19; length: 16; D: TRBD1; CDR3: CASRAGGSLAKNIQYF; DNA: TGTGCCAGTAGGGCAGGGGGTTCCTTAGCCAAAAACATTCAGTACTTC
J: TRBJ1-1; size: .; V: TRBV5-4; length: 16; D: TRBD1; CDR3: CASSLGGQGAGTEAFF; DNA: TGTGCCAGCAGCTTGGGAGGTCAGGGGGCGGGCACTGAAGCTTTCTTT
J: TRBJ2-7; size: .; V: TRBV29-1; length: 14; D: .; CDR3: CSVSLGQGGNEQYF; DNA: TGCAGCGTTTCACTGGGGCAGGGAGGTAACGAGCAGTACTTC
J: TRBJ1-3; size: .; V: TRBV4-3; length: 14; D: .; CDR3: CASSRSQRVDTIYF; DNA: TGCGCCAGCAGCCGGTCCCAGAGGGTCGACACCATATATTTT
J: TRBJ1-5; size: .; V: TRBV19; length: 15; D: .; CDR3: CASNPSRGSNQPQHF; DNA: TGTGCCAGTAATCCGTCCAGGGGTAGCAATCAGCCCCAGCATTTT
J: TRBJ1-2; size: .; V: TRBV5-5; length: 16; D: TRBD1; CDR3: CASSLWDRGSRDGYTF; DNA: TGTGCCAGCAGCTTGTGGGACAGGGGTTCTCGCGATGGCTACACCTTC
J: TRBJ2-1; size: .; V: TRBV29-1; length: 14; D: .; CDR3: CSVEMGLVHNEQFF; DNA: TGCAGCGTTGAAATGGGGCTAGTTCACAATGAGCAGTTCTTC
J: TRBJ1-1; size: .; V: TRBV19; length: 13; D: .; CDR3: CASSWRGRTEAFF; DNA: TGTGCCAGTAGTTGGCGGGGGAGGACTGAAGCTTTCTTT
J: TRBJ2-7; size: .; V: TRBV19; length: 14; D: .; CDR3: CATGREGQFYEQYF; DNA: TGTGCCACTGGCCGGGAGGGACAGTTCTACGAGCAGTACTTC
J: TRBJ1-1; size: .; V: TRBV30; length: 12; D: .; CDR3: CAWRGGNAEAFF; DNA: TGTGCCTGGAGGGGAGGGAACGCTGAAGCTTTCTTT
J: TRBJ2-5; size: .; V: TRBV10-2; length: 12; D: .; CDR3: CASSEGGETQYF; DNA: TGCGCCAGCAGTGAGGGAGGAGAGACCCAGTACTTC
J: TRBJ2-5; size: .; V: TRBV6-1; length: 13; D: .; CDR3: CASSVGEQETQYF; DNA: TGTGCCAGCAGTGTAGGGGAACAAGAGACCCAGTACTTC
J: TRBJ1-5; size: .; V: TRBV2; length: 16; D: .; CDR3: CASRSVQGMGNQPQHF; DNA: TGTGCCAGCAGAAGCGTACAGGGTATGGGCAATCAGCCCCAGCATTTT
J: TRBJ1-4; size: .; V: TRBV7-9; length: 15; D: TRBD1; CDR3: CASSEIQGFSEKLFF; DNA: TGTGCCAGCAGCGAGATACAGGGGTTTAGTGAAAAACTGTTTTTT
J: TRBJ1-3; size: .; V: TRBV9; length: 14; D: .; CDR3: CASSVDSSGNTIYF; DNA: TGTGCCAGCAGCGTAGACTCCTCTGGAAACACCATATATTTT
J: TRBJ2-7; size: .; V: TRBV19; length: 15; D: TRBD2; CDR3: CASSIFTSGEYEQYF; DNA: TGTGCCAGTAGTATTTTTACTAGCGGGGAATACGAGCAGTACTTC
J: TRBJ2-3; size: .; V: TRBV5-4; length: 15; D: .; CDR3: CASSLDSTSTDTQYF; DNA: TGTGCCAGCAGCCTGGACTCCACTAGCACAGATACGCAGTATTTT